The 15 T cell receptor beta chains given below trace back to one sample, sequenced in a study of regulatory T cells in long-lasting Graves disease. Regarding time point: newly diagnosed GD, antithyroid drugs for less than 3 months. RNA from PBMCs was the source of the TCR library. For TCR beta, libraries came from iRepertoire HTBI primers and Arm-PCR of CDR3 regions. MiXCR, applied by TCRdb to the multiplex PCR reads, yields one record per CDR3 protein. The sample holds more than 400,000 distinct CDR3 sequences, around 15% seen once. In addition, the sample was reused for a study of T cells in Graves' hyperthyroidism and ophthalmopathy.

The source material was peripheral blood mononuclear cells (PBMCs), sampled at new diagnosis, from a patient treated with antithyroid drugs. The receptors shown here come from a man aged 35 to 55 with Graves disease.

The V call is TRBV29-1, the J call TRBJ1-1; tentative D call: TRBD1 (6 bases). Trimming shortened V by 7 bases and J by 1 base, and 10 bases separated the two germline ends. CDR3 length: 12 residues. Germline-derived CDR1 and CDR2 are SQVTM and ANQGSEA. CDR3 sequence: CSATGENTEAFF. CDR3 DNA sequence: TGCAGCGCGACAGGAGAGAACACTGAAGCTTTCTTT.

The chain recombines TRBV7-2 with TRBJ2-1, with 11 bases lining up with TRBD2. V was clipped by 4 bases and J by 5 bases; unmatched bases: 4. CDR3 size: 15 residues. CDR1 is SGHTA, CDR2 FQGNSA, per germline. The CDR3 here is CASSSAGLADNEQFF. The CDR3 DNA reads as TGTGCCAGCAGCTCCGCGGGACTAGCGGACAATGAGCAGTTCTTC. Complete variable domain (other parts from reference TRBV7-2 and TRBJ2-1): GAGVSQSPSNKVTEKGKDVELRCDPISGHTALYWYRQSLGQGLEFLIYFQGNSAPDKSGLPSDRFSAERTGGSVSTLTIQRTQQEDSAVYLCASSSAGLADNEQFFGPGTRLTVL.

The table lists this clonotype with many counts. The V call is TRBV5-1, the J call TRBJ2-5, with D perhaps matching TRBD2 (6 bases). Trimming took off 3 bases at V and 2 bases at J, with 20 bases between the two ends. Germline CDR1 reads SGHRS; CDR2 reads YFSETQ. The length of the CDR3 is 17 residues. CDR3 protein: CASSSLHPLARQETQYF. The DNA of the CDR3 is TGCGCCAGCAGCTCCTTACACCCCCTAGCGAGACAAGAGACCCAGTACTTC.

This clonotype has ten or more counts. The chain employs TRBV2 and TRBJ2-1, with D uncertain. V was cut by 4 bases and J by 2 bases, with 6 bases left in between. This CDR3 region has 13 residues. The germline V gene encodes CDR1 SNHLY and CDR2 FYNNEI. CDR3 in DNA: TGTGCCAGCAGTGGTCAGGCCTACAATGAGCAGTTCTTC. Translating gives CASSGQAYNEQFF.

This chain connects TRBV19 to TRBJ1-5; D gene unclear. Per the germline V gene, CDR1 is LNHDA and CDR2 is SQIVND (reference sequence). The germline V and J ends were trimmed by 9 bases and 1 base, with 16 bases remaining between them. The CDR3 runs to 15 residues. CDR3 loop: CASAPVGWSNQPQHF. The CDR3 DNA reads TGTGCCAGCGCCCCTGTTGGATGGAGCAATCAGCCCCAGCATTTT.

At least ten counts were recorded for this clonotype. This chain uses TRBV12-3 or TRBV12-4 with TRBJ2-1; 8 bases match TRBD1. This CDR3 region has 14 residues. V dropped 2 bases and J dropped 6; count of bases not matched to a gene: 3. CDR3: CASSLITGGNEQFF. The CDR3 DNA reads TGTGCCAGCAGTTTAATTACAGGGGGCAATGAGCAGTTCTTC.

This clonotype was counted only a few times. The V call is TRBV10-3, the J call TRBJ2-7; 8 bases agree with TRBD2. The CDR3 spans 14 residues. The trim removed 8 bases at V and 0 bases at J, leaving 6 bases unmatched. Looked up from germline, CDR1 is ENHRY and CDR2 is SYGVKD. CDR3 region: CAIGAGGNSYEQYF. The CDR3 nucleotides read TGTGCCATCGGTGCGGGAGGAAACTCCTACGAGCAGTACTTC.

The table lists this clonotype with a few counts. DNA of the CDR3: TGTGCCAGCAGTGGGCTAGCGGATAATGAGCAGTTCTTC. It translates to CASSGLADNEQFF. The chain carries TRBV25-1 and TRBJ2-1; 7 bases fit TRBD2. This CDR3 has 13 amino acids. The V gene's germline CDR1 is MGHDK and CDR2 SYGVNS. Losses at the gene ends were 4 bases for V and 7 bases for J; bases not matched to a gene: 4.

This clonotype was found many times. The J gene is TRBJ2-3, the V gene TRBV12-3 or TRBV12-4, with TRBD2 matching over 14 bases. There are 17 residues in the CDR3. Trimming at V came to 3 bases and at J to 4 bases, leaving 6 bases not matched to a gene. The CDR3 is CASSFWTSGRYADTQYF. Written as DNA, the CDR3 is TGTGCCAGCAGTTTTTGGACTAGCGGGAGGTATGCAGATACGCAGTATTTT.

This clonotype was seen at least ten times. The chain couples TRBV11-1 to TRBJ2-7; TRBD2 agrees at 14 bases. J lost 6 bases, V lost 3 bases, and 4 bases had no gene match. The CDR3 contains 15 residues. Germline assignment: CDR1 SGHAT and CDR2 FQDESV (reference sequence). The CDR3 region is CASSLGTSGSFEQYF. CDR3 coding DNA: TGTGCCAGCAGCTTGGGGACTAGCGGGAGTTTCGAGCAGTACTTC.

This clonotype occurred many times. No conserved phenylalanine or tryptophan ends this CDR3, so it is likely a read error. No DNA is shown, since the ends of the CDR3 on it are uncertain; the CDR3 is the one TCRdb lists. This chain joins TRBV2 and TRBJ1-1; TRBD1 is the table's D call and was not checked against the DNA. The germline CDR1 and CDR2 sequences are SNHLY and FYNNEI. The CDR3 is 13 residues long, ends included. This CDR3 is CASMGRMETAGDT.

This clonotype was recorded at least ten times. The chain joins TRBV6-1 to TRBJ2-6; D is uncertain. Germline-derived CDR1 and CDR2 are MNHNS and SASEGT. This CDR3 has 14 residues. V was shortened by 7 bases and J by 1 base, with 8 bases between the two germline ends. The CDR3 nucleotides are TGTGCCAGCACAAGAGGATCTGGGGCCAACGTCCTGACTTTC. Its translation: CASTRGSGANVLTF.

The table lists this clonotype with a count of one. CDR3 sequence: CASSFSTAPLHF. CDR3 nucleotides: TGTGCCAGCAGTTTCTCGACAGCACCCCTCCACTTT. The genes are TRBV27 and TRBJ1-6, with D perhaps matching TRBD1 (5 bases). Germline-derived CDR1 and CDR2 are MNHEY and SMNVEV (reference sequence). Trimming removed 3 bases from V and 11 bases from J, with 8 bases in between. The CDR3 extends over 12 amino acids.

The V gene is TRBV19, the J gene TRBJ2-1; 8 positions agree with TRBD2. The germline V gene encodes CDR1 LNHDA and CDR2 SQIVND (reference sequence). After removal of 7 bases from V and 2 bases from J, the junction contained 7 bases not matched to a gene. CDR3 size: 15 residues. The CDR3 loop is CASMDGRETYNEQFF. CDR3 bases: TGTGCCAGTATGGACGGGAGGGAAACCTACAATGAGCAGTTCTTC. The variable domain in full, completed from reference TRBV19 and TRBJ2-1, reads DGGITQSPKYLFRKEGQNVTLSCEQNLNHDAMYWYRQDPGQGLRLIYYSQIVNDFQKGDIAEGYSVSREKKESFPLTVTSAQKNPTAFYLCASMDGRETYNEQFFGPGTRLTVL.

This clonotype appeared a few times. V and J are TRBV10-2 and TRBJ2-1, with D unclear. V was pared by 4 bases and J by 7 bases, with 5 bases between. The CDR3 loop spans 11 amino acids. Germline-derived CDR1 and CDR2 are WSHSY and SAAADI. The CDR3 DNA is TGCGCCAGCAGTGTGTCTAATGAGCAGTTCTTC. Translating gives CASSVSNEQFF.